These 31 T cell receptor beta chains were all obtained from the same sample, sequenced in a study of blood T cell repertoires in COVID-19. Using immunoSEQ multiplex PCR, the repertoire was profiled, and TCRdb retains in-frame clones only, with some absent. The sample comprises some 200,000 clones, approximately 79% of which are singletons, and more than 4% rests with the top ten. The sequenced sample was PBMCs or T cells enriched from blood (not recorded which). The source of these receptors is a woman aged 60-75 years with acute COVID-19.

The V gene is TRBV15, the J gene TRBJ1-5; D is unclear. V was cut by 8 bases and J by 2 bases, with 7 bases left in between. The CDR3 extends over 12 amino acids. Germline V CDR1 and CDR2: LNHNV, YYDKDF (reference sequence). CDR3 nucleotide sequence: TGTGCCACCGGGCCTGGCAATCAGCCCCAGCATTTT. Encoded protein: CATGPGNQPQHF.

In this sample, this clone turned up once. The chain has TRBV9 and TRBJ1-1; D might be TRBD1 (5 bases). The CDR3 has 15 residues. Per germline, CDR1 SGDLS and CDR2 YYNGEE. Trimming removed 3 bases from V and 5 bases from J, with 17 bases in between. The CDR3 reads CASSAPKGMFTEAFF. The CDR3 DNA reads as TGTGCCAGCAGCGCGCCTAAGGGGATGTTTACTGAAGCTTTCTTT.

J is TRBJ1-2 and V is TRBV28; the D is unclear. CDR1 is MDHEN and CDR2 is SYDVKM in the germline V gene. This CDR3 is 15 amino acids long. V was trimmed by 4 bases and J by 2 bases, leaving 14 bases between them. The CDR3 nucleotides are TGTGCCAGCAGTTCGGGCGGGGTTGGCAACTATGGCTACACCTTC. This gives the protein CASSSGGVGNYGYTF.

This clone was detected once. The genes are TRBV19 and TRBJ2-5; 9 bases match TRBD2. V dropped 9 bases and J dropped 2; count of bases not matched to a gene: 10. Germline loops: CDR1 LNHDA, CDR2 SQIVND (reference sequence). CDR3 size: 15 residues. CDR3 sequence reads: CASGATSGGQETQYF. The CDR3 DNA reads TGTGCCAGCGGGGCGACTAGCGGAGGACAAGAGACCCAGTACTTC. The full variable domain, rest sourced from reference TRBV19 and TRBJ2-5, is DGGITQSPKYLFRKEGQNVTLSCEQNLNHDAMYWYRQDPGQGLRLIYYSQIVNDFQKGDIAEGYSVSREKKESFPLTVTSAQKNPTAFYLCASGATSGGQETQYFGPGTRLLVL.

This chain connects TRBV24-1 to TRBJ2-7; 8 bases fit TRBD1. Germline CDR1 KGHDR, CDR2 SFDVKD. This CDR3 has 14 residues. Trimming cost V 4 bases and J 6 bases; bases outside gene matches: 7. CDR3 region: CATSDRTGRGEQYF. DNA for the CDR3: TGTGCCACCAGTGACCGGACAGGGAGAGGCGAGCAGTACTTC.

There are a few counts of this clone. The chain has TRBV7-9 and TRBJ1-6; D unresolved. The CDR3 runs to 16 residues. Per the germline V gene, CDR1 is SEHNR and CDR2 is FQNEAQ (reference sequence). V was cut by 0 bases and J by 7 bases, with 13 bases left in between. CDR3 sequence: CASSLARAISNSPLHF. CDR3 sequence (DNA): TGTGCCAGCAGCTTAGCGCGGGCCATTTCAAATTCACCCCTCCACTTT.

The chain uses TRBV7-2 and TRBJ2-3; tentative D call: TRBD2 (5 bases). The CDR3 runs to 13 residues. CDR1 is SGHTA, CDR2 FQGNSA, per germline. Trimming shortened V by 8 bases and J by 4 bases, and 13 bases separated the two germline ends. The CDR3 DNA reads TGTGCCAGCGGTACCGGGATGGCAGATACGCAGTATTTT. As protein: CASGTGMADTQYF.

The V and J genes are TRBV12-5 and TRBJ2-1; 11 positions match TRBD2. With 4 bases clipped from V and 5 bases from J, the junction kept 4 bases outside the gene matches. The CDR3 length is 15 residues. Germline assignment: CDR1 LGHNT and CDR2 FRNRAP. CDR3 sequence reads: CASGWGLAANNEQFF. As DNA, the CDR3 is TGTGCTAGTGGTTGGGGACTAGCGGCCAACAATGAGCAGTTCTTC.

The chain combines TRBV28 with TRBJ2-7; D perhaps matches TRBD1 (7 bases). The germline V and J ends were trimmed by 8 bases and 2 bases, with 16 bases remaining between them. Germline CDR1 reads MDHEN; CDR2 reads SYDVKM. This CDR3 contains 14 residues. The CDR3 loop reads CASWAGGSPYEQYV. DNA for the CDR3: TGTGCCAGCTGGGCAGGGGGGTCTCCCTACGAGCAGTACGTC.

In DNA, the CDR3 is TGCGCCAGCAGCTTGGGTGGGGACAAGAGCTCCTACGAGCAGTACTTC. Protein product: CASSLGGDKSSYEQYF. This chain joins TRBV5-1 and TRBJ2-7; D is possibly TRBD1 (6 bases). The V and J ends lost 0 bases and 0 bases respectively, with 13 bases between them. Germline V lookup: CDR1 SGHRS, CDR2 YFSETQ. The CDR3 has 16 residues.

The CDR3 protein is CASSYSRGEQYF. In nucleotides, the CDR3 is TGTGCCAGCAGTTATAGCAGAGGCGAGCAGTACTTC. This chain joins TRBV7-6 and TRBJ2-7; D remains unclear. V lost 6 bases and J 6 bases, leaving 12 bases between the germline ends. The germline gives CDR1 SGHVS, CDR2 FNYEAQ. This CDR3 has 12 residues.

This clone was seen a handful of times. The rearrangement uses TRBV7-2 and TRBJ2-5, with D hard to call. The V gene's germline CDR1 is SGHTA and CDR2 FQGNSA. Trimming took 5 bases from V and 7 from J, leaving 11 bases between them. This CDR3 region has 12 residues. The CDR3 sequence: CASSGPRATQYF. DNA of the CDR3: TGTGCCAGCAGCGGGCCCCGTGCGACCCAGTACTTC.

The V call is TRBV9, the J call TRBJ2-3; a possible D gene is TRBD1 (5 bases). Trimming stripped 4 bases from V and 2 bases from J, with 17 bases between. Germline V gene lookup returns CDR1 SGDLS and CDR2 YYNGEE. The CDR3 extends over 16 amino acids. DNA of the CDR3: TGTGCCAGCAGCCCGAAAGTAAGGGGCCTCACAGATACGCAGTATTTT. Its protein product is CASSPKVRGLTDTQYF.

The chain has TRBV10-3 and TRBJ2-5; D might be TRBD2 (6 bases). V was cut by 3 bases and J by 5 bases, with 19 bases left in between. The CDR3 has 16 amino acids. The germline CDR1 and CDR2 sequences are ENHRY and SYGVKD. CDR3 sequence: CAISESGQPGEETQYF. The CDR3 nucleotides are TGTGCCATCAGTGAAAGCGGGCAGCCCGGGGAGGAGACCCAGTACTTC.

The chain couples TRBV30 to TRBJ2-2; 9 bases are shared with TRBD2. Germline CDR1 and CDR2: GTSNPN and SVGIG (reference sequence). V was pared by 4 bases and J by 3 bases, with 9 bases of the junction left unmatched. The length of the CDR3 is 16 residues. The CDR3 region has the DNA TGTGCCTGGAAAAGGGCTAGCGGGATATACACCGGGGAGCTGTTTTTT. Its protein is CAWKRASGIYTGELFF.

Details on this clone: This CDR3 is also generated by other DNA sequences in the sample. This sequence joins TRBV7-2 and TRBJ2-5, with 7 bases identical to TRBD2. The CDR3 consists of 15 residues. The junction had 4 bases not matched to a gene; V was cut back by 1 base and J by 2 bases. Germline loops: CDR1 SGHTA, CDR2 FQGNSA. The CDR3 sequence is CASSLGAGWQETQYF. The CDR3 DNA sequence: TGTGCCAGCAGCTTAGGAGCGGGATGGCAAGAGACCCAGTACTTC.

The gene calls are TRBV6-6 and TRBJ1-1; 11 bases align to TRBD1. V was pared by 5 bases and J by 4 bases, with 9 bases of the junction left unmatched. Germline CDR1 MNHNY, CDR2 SVGAGI (reference sequence). The CDR3 is 16 residues long. CDR3 residues: CASSGPDRGLSTEAFF. The CDR3 DNA sequence: TGTGCCAGCAGTGGACCGGACAGGGGGCTAAGCACTGAAGCTTTCTTT.

This clone was detected only once. The rearrangement uses TRBV5-6 and TRBJ1-5; TRBD1 agrees at 7 bases. With 2 bases clipped from V and 6 bases from J, the junction kept 5 bases outside the gene matches. The CDR3 loop spans 14 amino acids. Looked up from germline, CDR1 is SGHDT and CDR2 is YYEEEE. The CDR3 loop reads CASSFGQAGQPQHF. In nucleotides, the CDR3 is TGTGCCAGCAGCTTCGGACAGGCAGGTCAGCCCCAGCATTTT.

The chain combines TRBV9 with TRBJ2-3; the D is unclear. Trimming removed 0 bases from V and 0 bases from J, with 8 bases in between. This CDR3 spans 15 amino acids. Germline assignment: CDR1 SGDLS and CDR2 YYNGEE. CDR3 amino acids: CASSVDGFSTDTQYF. CDR3 sequence (DNA): TGTGCCAGCAGCGTAGACGGGTTTAGCACAGATACGCAGTATTTT.

This chain connects TRBV29-1 to TRBJ2-3; 7 bases fit TRBD1. Germline CDR1 reads SQVTM; CDR2 reads ANQGSEA. CDR3 length: 15 residues. The V gene end was trimmed by 5 bases and the J gene end by 2 bases; junction bases not matched to a gene: 10. In DNA, the CDR3 is TGCAGCGTTTCCCAGGGGACAGATTACACAGATACGCAGTATTTT. This translates into CSVSQGTDYTDTQYF.

This chain joins TRBV2 and TRBJ2-7; TRBD2 matches 7 bases. CDR1 SNHLY and CDR2 FYNNEI come from the germline V gene. The length of the CDR3 is 14 residues. The V gene end was trimmed by 4 bases and the J gene end by 2 bases; junction bases not matched to a gene: 5. The chain's CDR3 is CASSGVGLAYEQYF. CDR3 sequence (DNA): TGTGCCAGCAGTGGAGTCGGACTAGCCTACGAGCAGTACTTC.

This chain links TRBV6-6 with TRBJ1-1; TRBD1 matches 7 bases. With V trimmed by 0 bases and J by 3 bases, 4 bases remained unmatched. Germline CDR1 is MNHNY and CDR2 is SVGAGI (reference sequence). This CDR3 is built from 15 residues. In nucleotides, the CDR3 is TGTGCCAGCAGTTACTCCCCCAGGGGGGACACTGAAGCTTTCTTT. Amino acid sequence: CASSYSPRGDTEAFF.

This chain connects TRBV5-1 to TRBJ2-3, with TRBD2 identical over 12 bases. J lost 2 bases, V lost 4 bases, and 8 bases had no gene match. This CDR3 contains 17 residues. Per germline, CDR1 SGHRS and CDR2 YFSETQ. CDR3 DNA sequence: TGCGCCAGCAGCCAATCACTAGCGGGGGGTACCACAGATACGCAGTATTTT. This encodes CASSQSLAGGTTDTQYF. The full variable domain, rest sourced from reference TRBV5-1 and TRBJ2-3, is KAGVTQTPRYLIKTRGQQVTLSCSPISGHRSVSWYQQTPGQGLQFLFEYFSETQRNKGNFPGRFSGRQFSNSRSEMNVSTLELGDSALYLCASSQSLAGGTTDTQYFGPGTRLTVL.

The chain has TRBV7-6 and TRBJ2-2; 8 positions match TRBD2. With 1 base clipped from V and 6 bases from J, the junction kept 4 bases outside the gene matches. This CDR3 comprises 15 residues. Germline CDR1 SGHVS, CDR2 FNYEAQ. CDR3 protein: CASSLEPREAGELFF. The CDR3 DNA sequence: TGTGCCAGCAGCTTAGAACCGCGGGAGGCCGGGGAGCTGTTTTTT.

This clone is a singleton in its sample. The chain carries TRBV6-2 or TRBV6-3 and TRBJ1-6; perhaps TRBD1 as D (5 bases). The V end was cut by 4 bases, the J end by 7 bases, with 11 bases between. From germline, CDR1 is MNHEY and CDR2 SVGEGT. The CDR3 length is 14 residues. The CDR3 sequence is CASSFVAGNSPLHF. In nucleotides, the CDR3 is TGTGCCAGCAGTTTCGTGGCAGGGAATTCACCCCTCCACTTT.

The chain joins TRBV5-5 to TRBJ2-5; a possible D gene is TRBD2 (5 bases). The CDR3 runs 14 residues. The germline V gene encodes CDR1 SGHKS and CDR2 YYEKEE (reference sequence). Trimming took off 4 bases at V and 5 bases at J, with 15 bases between the two ends. The CDR3 DNA sequence: TGTGCCAGCAGCCGCCCCTTAGGCGGGGAGACCCAGTACTTC. It specifies CASSRPLGGETQYF.

This clone was observed a few times. V is TRBV6-1 and J is TRBJ2-7; no clear D gene. This CDR3 spans 15 amino acids. Between the trimmed V and J ends, which lost 0 bases and 1 base, there was a span of 10 bases. Germline CDR1 MNHNS, CDR2 SASEGT. The CDR3 is CASSEALGTSYEQYF. The CDR3 bases are TGTGCCAGCAGTGAAGCGCTAGGTACATCCTACGAGCAGTACTTC.

The gene calls are TRBV15 and TRBJ2-1; D is perhaps TRBD1 (6 bases). Germline V CDR1 and CDR2: LNHNV, YYDKDF (reference sequence). CDR3 length equals 14 residues. Trimming left V 4 bases short and J 5 bases short, with 12 bases between. The DNA for the CDR3 is TGTGCCACCAGCACCCGTGGGGGCCACAATGAGCAGTTCTTC. This sequence encodes CATSTRGGHNEQFF.

The chain has TRBV12-3 or TRBV12-4 and TRBJ1-2; 7 positions match TRBD1. V shed 6 bases and J 8 bases; nucleotides not matched to a gene: 6. The CDR3 extends over 12 amino acids. In nucleotides, the CDR3 is TGTGCCAGCAGCTTGACAGGGATCGGCTACACCTTC. It codes for CASSLTGIGYTF.

The CDR3 region is CASSEGPLFSGNTIYF. Written as DNA, the CDR3 is TGTGCCAGCAGTGAAGGGCCGCTCTTCTCTGGAAACACCATATATTTT. The rearrangement links TRBV2 to TRBJ1-3; D call uncertain. This CDR3 spans 16 amino acids. The germline gives CDR1 SNHLY, CDR2 FYNNEI. V gave up 1 base and J gave up 0 bases, with 10 bases separating them. Complete variable domain (other parts from reference TRBV2 and TRBJ1-3): EPEVTQTPSHQVTQMGQEVILRCVPISNHLYFYWYRQILGQKVEFLVSFYNNEISEKSEIFDDQFSVERPDGSNFTLKIRSTKLEDSAMYFCASSEGPLFSGNTIYFGEGSWLTVV.

This clone appeared a few times. The chain couples TRBV7-9 to TRBJ2-7; unclear D gene. From germline, CDR1 is SEHNR and CDR2 FQNEAQ (reference sequence). The CDR3 contains 12 residues. The V end lost 3 bases, the J end lost 2 bases, and 5 bases lay between the germline ends. CDR3 sequence reads: CASSFTAYEQYV. CDR3 sequence (DNA): TGTGCCAGCAGCTTTACGGCCTACGAGCAGTACGTC.